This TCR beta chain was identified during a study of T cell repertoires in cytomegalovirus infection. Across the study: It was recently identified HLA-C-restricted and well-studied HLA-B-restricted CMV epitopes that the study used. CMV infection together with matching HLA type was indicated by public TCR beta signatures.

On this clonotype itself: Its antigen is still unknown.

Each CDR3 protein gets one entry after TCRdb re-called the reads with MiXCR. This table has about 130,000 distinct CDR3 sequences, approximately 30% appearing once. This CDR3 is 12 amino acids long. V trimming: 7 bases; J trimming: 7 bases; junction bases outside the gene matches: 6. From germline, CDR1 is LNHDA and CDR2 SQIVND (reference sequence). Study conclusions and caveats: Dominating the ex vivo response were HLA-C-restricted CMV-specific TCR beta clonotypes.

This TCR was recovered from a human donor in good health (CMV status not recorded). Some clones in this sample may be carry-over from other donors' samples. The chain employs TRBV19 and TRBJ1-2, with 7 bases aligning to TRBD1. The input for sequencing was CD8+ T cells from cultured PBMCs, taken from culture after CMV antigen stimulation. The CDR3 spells CASTTGAGGYTF. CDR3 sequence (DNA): TGTGCCAGTACCACAGGGGCTGGTGGCTACACCTTC.